This TCR beta chain was sequenced during a study of long-term antiretroviral therapy in people with HIV. Specimens carried about 0.85-10 million cryopreserved PBMC before DNA extraction. Worth noting for this clone: Its antigen is as yet unknown.

The run of the v3.0 immunoSEQ assay was at survey level. Data came from immunoSEQ multiplex PCR; TCRdb stores just in-frame clones and leaves some out. Altogether around 17,000 clones are present, 90% to 95% being singletons, with the ten largest covering 1.1% to 1.5%. Broader study findings: Upon ART, diversity increased but remained lower than transplant donor controls. Whichever time point was examined, clones expanded before ART dominated the repertoire. ART adherence, viral resistance and therapy changes were undocumented.

This TCR was sampled from a young man with HIV. Sequenced here: unsorted PBMCs, sampled around 10 years after starting antiretroviral therapy.

CDR3 nucleotides: TGTGCCAGCAAGACAGGGGGTGAAGGTCAGCCCCAGCATTTT. Translated, it gives CASKTGGEGQPQHF. The gene calls are TRBV28 and TRBJ1-5; 9 bases agree with TRBD1. The CDR3 consists of 14 residues. V lost 7 bases, J lost 6 bases, and 7 bases stayed unmatched. CDR1 and CDR2 (germline): MDHEN, SYDVKM.